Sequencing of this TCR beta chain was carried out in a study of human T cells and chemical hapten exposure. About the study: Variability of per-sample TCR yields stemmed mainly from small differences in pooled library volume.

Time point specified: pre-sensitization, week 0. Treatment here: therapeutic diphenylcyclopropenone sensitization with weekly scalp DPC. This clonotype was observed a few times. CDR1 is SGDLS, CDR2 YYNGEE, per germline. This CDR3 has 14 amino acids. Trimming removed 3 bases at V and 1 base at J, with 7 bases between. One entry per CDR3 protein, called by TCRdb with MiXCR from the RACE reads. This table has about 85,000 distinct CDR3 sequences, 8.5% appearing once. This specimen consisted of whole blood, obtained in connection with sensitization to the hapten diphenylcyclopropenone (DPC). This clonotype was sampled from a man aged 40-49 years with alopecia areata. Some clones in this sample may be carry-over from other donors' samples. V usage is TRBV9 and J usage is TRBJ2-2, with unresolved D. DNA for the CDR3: TGTGCCAGCAGCGCCTTAATGAACACCGGGGAGCTGTTTTTT. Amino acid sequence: CASSALMNTGELFF.